The text below deals with one TCR beta chain. Which antigen it targets is not known. Base qualities were left out, and no much larger clone turns up one base away. This sample stems from a study of T cells after yellow fever vaccination (dated by TCRdb to between 2017 and 2020). Context from the whole study: The SMART-Seq v4 Ultra Low Input RNA kit was used to prepare libraries from fractions with low cell numbers. To follow T-cell clones before and after primary and booster YFV17D yellow fever vaccination, bulk TCR alpha and beta repertoires were sequenced over time. Two healthy male donors made up the cohort, one aged 18 to 29 years and the other aged 30 to 40 years. Blood samples were taken at several timepoints before and after primary and secondary immunization, and bulk PBMC replicates and cell subsets were isolated.

TCR cDNA was synthesized by 5'RACE template switching, which introduced a universal primer site and unique molecular identifiers. Priming for cDNA synthesis came from both the TCR alpha and TCR beta constant segments. Libraries were amplified in two PCR steps, with sample barcodes and sequencing adapters added in the second step. Libraries were sequenced on Illumina HiSeq 2500 (2x100 bp) or NovaSeq (2x150 bp). In the authors' own workflow: Reads were demultiplexed and collapsed into UMI consensus sequences with MIGEC, and V(D)J alignment was performed with MiXCR. Using edgeR on replicate PBMC samples, clonotypes were called vaccine-responding if FDR was below 0.01 and the log2 fold change was above 5 up to day 15. Each bulk clonotype was labeled CD4 or CD8 based on which sequenced repertoire, CD4 or CD8, contained the clonotype at higher abundance. TCRdb trimmed public reads at Q25 via fastp, called clones via MiXCR and kept in-frame beta chains. When rows share a CDR3 protein, they turn into one entry using the most common DNA and genes. These V and J calls derive from TCRdb rather than the authors' analysis. The sample table holds 500,000 to 650,000 distinct CDR3 sequences, of which around 16% were seen once. Together, the top ten hold 17% of the sample.

The paper's findings and limits, for the study overall: Compared with the primary T-cell response, the secondary T-cell response was faster but weaker, reaching its peak on day 5 rather than on day 15. A small share of clonotypes occurred in both CD4 and CD8 compartments, likely arising from convergent recombination. Most clones expanded after primary vaccination (around 96% of CD4 and 88% of CD8) were re-detected after the booster, suggesting that broad memory maintenance occurred. Because the study included only a couple of donors, the extent to which the findings can be generalized is limited. Because abundant contaminating clonotypes from the bulk population could be contained in FACS-sorted repertoires, computational filtering was required.

The treatment or condition label, as the study defines it: live attenuated yellow fever vaccine strain. At each blood-draw timepoint, two biological replicates of bulk PBMCs were collected. PBMCs were isolated from peripheral blood using a standard Ficoll-Paque protocol. TriZol was used to extract RNA from bulk PBMCs, CD4 and CD8 fractions, and dextramer-positive and dextramer-negative fractions. The input for sequencing was PBMCs, taken 4 to 5 days after the first yellow fever vaccination. This TCR derives from a young man who received the YFV17D yellow fever vaccine.

In nucleotides, the sequence is TGTGCCAGCAGTGAATCACCCAGGGACGGCTACACCTTC. This is translated as CASSESPRDGYTF. The chain joins TRBV25-1 to TRBJ1-2; TRBD1 is a possible D gene, resting on 5 matching bases. V loses 1 base, J loses 8 bases, and the germline ends lie 11 bases apart. The germline V gene gives CDR1 as MGHDK and CDR2 as SYGVNS. The CDR3 runs 13 amino acids, cysteine and phenylalanine included. Kept here is only the CDR3 DNA, which spans 39 bases and is read in frame from base 1.